This T cell receptor (beta chain) was observed in a study of T-cell reconstitution after alpha-beta-depleted transplantation in children (TCRdb year 2016). About the full investigation: Using TCR repertoire profiling, the study followed T-cell immune reconstitution in a quantitative way in children after TCRalphabeta/CD19-depleted allogeneic hematopoietic cell transplantation. Beyond this particular receptor, the publication reports: The apparently early recovery of alphabetaT-cell counts about two months after transplant reportedly depended on only several hundred rapidly expanded clones that came from non-depleted graft cells. Over the following months the frequencies of hyperexpanded clones went down, and after one year T-cell counts and TCRbeta diversity were mostly credited to newly produced T cells. The high TCRbeta diversity at day 60 in some patients was ascribed to recipient T cells and intrathymic progenitors that had survived conditioning.

The library was made by PCR. The sequencing machine was an Illumina HiSeq 2500. Molecular barcoding was employed in the preparation of TCR libraries, with unique molecular identifiers being used to normalize TCRbeta repertoire quantification. Clones were called with MiXCR by TCRdb after fastp trimmed the public reads at Q25, and only in-frame beta chains were retained. One record per CDR3 amino acid sequence lists the most common genes and DNA. This sample lists 500,000 to 650,000 distinct CDR3 sequences; over 10% were detected once. The biggest ten clones account for 2% to 2.5% of the sample. About this clonotype itself: No cognate antigen has been identified for it. Base qualities are not provided; no much larger clone lies one nucleotide away.

Taken with the paper, the label for treatment or condition translates to: allogeneic hematopoietic cell transplantation with graft depleted of TCRalphabeta T cells and CD19 B cells. The children who served as transplant recipients had been given grafts of TCRalphabeta/CD19-depleted allogeneic hematopoietic cells. V is reduced by 6 bases and J by 5 bases, leaving a spacing of 11 bases between them. The CDR3 holds 11 amino acids from the cysteine to the phenylalanine. The read is trimmed to its CDR3 DNA, 33 bases read in frame from base 1. Taken from the germline V gene (reference sequence), the CDR1 and CDR2 loops are DFQATT and SNEGSKA.

This TCR was recovered from a male patient between 10 and 17 years old who had a stem cell transplant for acute myeloid leukemia, so the T cells may come from the graft donor. The chain is assembled from TRBV20-1 and TRBJ2-7; the D gene cannot be named for sure. Sequenced here: PBMCs, mostly from graft donor cells, sampled 360 days after TCRalphabeta/CD19-depleted stem cell transplant. In nucleotide form, the sequence is TGCAGTGCCGTATACAGTCACGAGCAGTACTTC. Translated, it reads CSAVYSHEQYF.